The 18 T cell receptor beta chains in this list originate from one sample, sequenced in a study of control samples from healthy donors and cancer patients. The repertoire was sequenced with immunoSEQ multiplex PCR; TCRdb's copy has only in-frame clones and lacks some. The sample includes around 170,000 clones, about 92% of them seen just once. Sequences were obtained from blood. These receptor sequences come from a man aged 25 to 45 in good health.

V usage is TRBV6-5 and J usage is TRBJ1-5; no definite D call. CDR1 is MNHEY and CDR2 is SVGAGI in the germline V gene. This CDR3 has 14 amino acids. Trimming stripped 4 bases from V and 5 bases from J, with 12 bases between. The CDR3 here is CASSSRDQDQPQHF. The CDR3 bases are TGTGCCAGCAGTTCCCGCGACCAGGATCAGCCCCAGCATTTT.

The rearrangement joins TRBV2 to TRBJ1-1, with D possibly TRBD1 on 5 matching bases. This CDR3 has 13 amino acids. Trimming stripped 4 bases from V and 3 bases from J, with 9 bases between. Germline values: CDR1 SNHLY, CDR2 FYNNEI. CDR3 loop: CASSVGEDTEAFF. The CDR3 coding sequence is TGTGCCAGCAGTGTGGGGGAGGACACTGAAGCTTTCTTT. Using reference TRBV2 and TRBJ1-1 for the parts outside the CDR3, the full variable domain is EPEVTQTPSHQVTQMGQEVILRCVPISNHLYFYWYRQILGQKVEFLVSFYNNEISEKSEIFDDQFSVERPDGSNFTLKIRSTKLEDSAMYFCASSVGEDTEAFFGQGTRLTVV.

The J gene is TRBJ2-7, the V gene TRBV2, with 8 bases lining up with TRBD2. The germline CDR1 and CDR2 sequences are SNHLY and FYNNEI. The CDR3 length is 15 residues. V was pared by 3 bases and J by 0 bases, with 4 bases of the junction left unmatched. The CDR3 loop reads CASSETSESSYEQYF. In DNA form, the CDR3 reads TGTGCCAGCAGTGAGACTAGCGAGAGCTCCTACGAGCAGTACTTC. Supplemented by reference TRBV2 and TRBJ2-7, the full variable domain reads EPEVTQTPSHQVTQMGQEVILRCVPISNHLYFYWYRQILGQKVEFLVSFYNNEISEKSEIFDDQFSVERPDGSNFTLKIRSTKLEDSAMYFCASSETSESSYEQYFGPGTRLTVT.

The rearrangement joins TRBV5-1 to TRBJ1-6; D unclear. Germline-derived CDR1 and CDR2 are SGHRS and YFSETQ. This CDR3 has 15 amino acids. Trimming cost V 3 bases and J 5 bases, with 12 bases left between them. CDR3: CASSWSSPNNSPLHF. The CDR3 nucleotides are TGCGCCAGCAGCTGGAGCAGCCCTAATAATTCACCCCTCCACTTT.

The rearrangement links TRBV11-2 to TRBJ2-1; TRBD2 matches 10 bases. Germline lookup yields CDR1 SGHAT and CDR2 FQNNGV. The V and J ends lost 7 bases and 4 bases, in that order; junction bases with no gene match: 16. The CDR3 has 18 residues. CDR3 sequence (DNA): TGTGCCAGCACCCCATCTGGGGCCGCTAGCGGGAGTTACAATGAGCAGTTCTTC. Translating gives CASTPSGAASGSYNEQFF. The full variable domain, its missing parts supplied by reference TRBV11-2 and TRBJ2-1, is EAGVAQSPRYKIIEKRQSVAFWCNPISGHATLYWYQQILGQGPKLLIQFQNNGVVDDSQLPKDRFSAERLKGVDSTLKIQPAKLEDSAVYLCASTPSGAASGSYNEQFFGPGTRLTVL.

V is TRBV10-3 and J is TRBJ1-5; D unclear. Trimming took off 6 bases at V and 9 bases at J, with 21 bases between the two ends. The V gene's germline CDR1 is ENHRY and CDR2 SYGVKD. This CDR3 contains 15 residues. The CDR3 bases are TGTGCCATCAGCCCCGGGCCCGACAACTCCAGGCCCCAGCATTTT. Translation: CAISPGPDNSRPQHF.

V and J are TRBV18 and TRBJ1-3; D remains ambiguous. V was trimmed by 6 bases and J by 0 bases, leaving 9 bases between them. The CDR3 has 14 amino acids. Germline V gene sequence: CDR1 KGHSH, CDR2 LQKENI. The CDR3 loop is CASSPSHSGNTIYF. DNA of the CDR3: TGTGCCAGCTCCCCCAGCCACTCTGGAAACACCATATATTTT. Variable domain in full (rest from reference TRBV18 and TRBJ1-3): NAGVMQNPRHLVRRRGQEARLRCSPMKGHSHVYWYRQLPEEGLKFMVYLQKENIIDESGMPKERFSAEFPKEGPSILRIQQVVRGDSAAYFCASSPSHSGNTIYFGEGSWLTVV.

The V and J genes are TRBV14 and TRBJ2-1, with a weak D call TRBD1 (5 bases). V lost 1 base to trimming and J lost 9 bases, with 10 bases between them. Germline values: CDR1 SGHDN, CDR2 FVKESK. CDR3 length: 13 residues. For the CDR3, the DNA is TGTGCCAGCAGCCAAGGACAGCGTAGTGAGCAGTTCTTC. Its protein is CASSQGQRSEQFF.

To note about this clone: The sample contains more than one DNA sequence encoding this CDR3. The rearrangement links TRBV6-5 to TRBJ1-4, with D unresolved. The CDR3 runs 12 residues. CDR1 MNHEY and CDR2 SVGAGI come from the germline V gene. Trimming removed 0 bases from V and 7 bases from J, with 3 bases in between. In nucleotides, the CDR3 is TGTGCCAGCAGTTACTCTGGTGAAAAACTGTTTTTT. Translation gives CASSYSGEKLFF.

This chain joins TRBV7-6 and TRBJ2-3; weak D call: TRBD2 (6 bases). The V gene lost 3 bases and the J gene lost 2 bases, with 15 bases spanning the gap. This CDR3 is 16 amino acids long. The germline CDR1 and CDR2 sequences are SGHVS and FNYEAQ. In DNA, the CDR3 is TGTGCCAGCAGCTTCCAAGAGACTAGAATCACAGATACGCAGTATTTT. Residues: CASSFQETRITDTQYF.

The chain carries TRBV3-1 (or the pseudogene TRBV3-2) and TRBJ1-5; maybe TRBD1 (6 bases). This CDR3 comprises 14 residues. Per germline, CDR1 LGHDT and CDR2 YNNKEL (reference sequence). V was pared by 4 bases and J by 0 bases, with 7 bases between. CDR3 loop: CASSLGASNQPQHF. The CDR3 region has the DNA TGTGCCAGCAGCCTGGGGGCTAGCAATCAGCCCCAGCATTTT.

The genes are TRBV29-1 and TRBJ2-1; D not certain. The CDR3 contains 14 residues. V was cut by 3 bases and J by 9 bases, with 18 bases left in between. The germline CDR1 and CDR2 sequences are SQVTM and ANQGSEA. As DNA, the CDR3 is TGCAGCGTTGATAGGCTCGACCAATGGAGTGAGCAGTTCTTC. Translation gives CSVDRLDQWSEQFF.

This clone was counted between two and nine times. This rearrangement joins TRBV5-4 to TRBJ1-2; D call uncertain. Per the germline V gene, CDR1 is SGHNT and CDR2 is YYREEE (reference sequence). V was clipped by 4 bases and J by 7 bases, with 11 bases between them. The CDR3 is 12 residues long. This chain's CDR3 is CASSMQATGYTF. DNA of the CDR3: TGTGCCAGCAGCATGCAGGCGACTGGCTACACCTTC.

The V gene is TRBV10-3, the J gene TRBJ1-5; D is unresolved. CDR1 ENHRY and CDR2 SYGVKD come from the germline V gene. The CDR3 runs to 14 residues. Trimming shortened V by 2 bases and J by 0 bases, and 5 bases separated the two germline ends. The CDR3 DNA reads TGTGCCATCAGTGAGACAGTTAGCAATCAGCCCCAGCATTTT. As protein: CAISETVSNQPQHF.

This chain joins TRBV7-8 and TRBJ2-7; D might be TRBD1 (6 bases). V gave up 1 base and J gave up 7 bases, with 20 bases separating them. The CDR3 runs 16 residues. The germline CDR1 and CDR2 sequences are SGHVS and FQNEAQ. The CDR3 sequence: CASSLGLIGQIEEQYF. The CDR3 coding sequence is TGTGCCAGCAGCTTAGGCCTGATTGGACAGATAGAGGAGCAGTACTTC.

The chain couples TRBV5-4 to TRBJ2-5; 7 nucleotides line up with TRBD2. Losses at the gene ends were 2 bases for V and 2 bases for J; bases not matched to a gene: 6. CDR1 is SGHNT, CDR2 YYREEE, per germline (reference sequence). CDR3 length equals 15 residues. As DNA, the CDR3 is TGTGCCAGCAGCTTCCCTAGCGGCGGGCAAGAGACCCAGTACTTC. Its protein is CASSFPSGGQETQYF.

This clone was seen once. V usage is TRBV19 and J usage is TRBJ2-1, with 8 bases aligning to TRBD2. This CDR3 is 15 amino acids long. Germline-derived CDR1 and CDR2 are LNHDA and SQIVND (reference sequence). With V trimmed by 5 bases and J by 2 bases, 5 bases remained unmatched. Here the CDR3 reads CASSFSGAAYNEQFF. Written as DNA, the CDR3 is TGTGCCAGTAGTTTTAGCGGGGCGGCCTACAATGAGCAGTTCTTC.

The chain employs TRBV5-6 and TRBJ1-4, with D possibly being TRBD1 (5 bases). The germline V and J ends were trimmed by 0 bases and 14 bases, with 20 bases remaining between them. This CDR3 is built from 15 residues. Looked up from germline, CDR1 is SGHDT and CDR2 is YYEEEE. CDR3 residues: CASSLGGTDPAGLFF. The CDR3 DNA reads as TGTGCCAGCAGCTTGGGGGGGACGGACCCGGCAGGGCTGTTTTTT.